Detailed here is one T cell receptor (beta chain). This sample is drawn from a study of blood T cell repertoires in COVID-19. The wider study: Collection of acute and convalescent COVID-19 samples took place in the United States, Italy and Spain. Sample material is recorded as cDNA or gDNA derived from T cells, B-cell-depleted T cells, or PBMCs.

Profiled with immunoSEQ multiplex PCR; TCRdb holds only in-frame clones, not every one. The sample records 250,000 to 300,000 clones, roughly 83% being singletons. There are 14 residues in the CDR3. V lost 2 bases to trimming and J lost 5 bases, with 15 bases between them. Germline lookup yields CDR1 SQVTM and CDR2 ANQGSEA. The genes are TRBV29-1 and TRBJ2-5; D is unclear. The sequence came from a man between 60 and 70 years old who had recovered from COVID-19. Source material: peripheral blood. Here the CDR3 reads CSVEIWHPPETQYF. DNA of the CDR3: TGCAGCGTTGAAATTTGGCACCCCCCGGAGACCCAGTACTTC.